These 11 T cell receptor beta chains were sequenced from one sample in a study of cytomegalovirus exposure and HLA in healthy donors. Primers for the PCR totalled 60 Vbeta and 13 Jbeta. The table came from immunoSEQ multiplex PCR; TCRdb's copy has only in-frame clones and leaves some out. The sample has about 96,000 clones, roughly 79% seen once. Material for sequencing was PBMCs. The receptors were gathered from a female donor in good health and CMV-seropositive.

The rearrangement uses TRBV29-1 and TRBJ2-1; D might be TRBD2 (5 bases). The CDR3 totals 14 residues. V lost 0 bases to trimming and J lost 5 bases, with 11 bases between them. In germline, CDR1 is SQVTM, CDR2 ANQGSEA. The DNA of the CDR3 is TGCAGCGTTGAAGAAGGAGGTCCTCACAATGAGCAGTTCTTC. This translates into CSVEEGGPHNEQFF.

This chain uses TRBV5-8 with TRBJ2-7; TRBD1 might be the D (6 bases). V lost 0 bases and J 5 bases, leaving 9 bases between the germline ends. The CDR3 is 13 amino acids. The germline V gene has CDR1 SGHTS and CDR2 YDEGEE. The CDR3 loop is CASSLDRANEQYF. CDR3 in DNA: TGTGCCAGCAGCTTGGACAGGGCCAACGAGCAGTACTTC. Full variable domain (remainder filled in from reference TRBV5-8 and TRBJ2-7): EAGVTQSPTHLIKTRGQQATLRCSPISGHTSVYWYQQALGLGLQFLLWYDEGEERNRGNFPPRFSGRQFPNYSSELNVNALELEDSALYLCASSLDRANEQYFGPGTRLTVT.

The chain has TRBV30 and TRBJ2-5, with D possibly TRBD2 on 6 matching bases. The last part of the DNA fits TRBJ2-7 better; the J call may be wrong. Germline assignment: CDR1 GTSNPN and CDR2 SVGIG (reference sequence). This CDR3 spans 11 amino acids. CDR3 nucleotide sequence: TGTGCCTGGAGTCGGGGGTACGAGCAGTACTTC. This translates into CAWSRGYEQYF.

CDR3 DNA sequence: TGTGCCAGCAGCTTGAACAGGAACACTGAAGCTTTCTTT. It encodes CASSLNRNTEAFF. The rearrangement joins TRBV5-4 to TRBJ1-1; D not resolved. The CDR3 spans 13 residues. Germline lookup yields CDR1 SGHNT and CDR2 YYREEE (reference sequence). Between the trimmed V and J ends, which lost 1 base and 1 base, there was a span of 5 bases.

V is TRBV28 and J is TRBJ1-2; D not certain. This CDR3 has 11 residues. Germline CDR1 and CDR2: MDHEN and SYDVKM. Between the trimmed V and J ends, which lost 1 base and 5 bases, there was a span of 2 bases. CDR3 protein: CASSLSYGYTF. In DNA, the CDR3 is TGTGCCAGCAGTTTATCGTATGGCTACACCTTC.

In regard to this clone: The same CDR3 can be traced to other DNA sequences in this sample. This chain connects TRBV6-5 to TRBJ2-5; the D is unclear. Between the trimmed V and J ends, which lost 2 bases and 2 bases, there was a span of 12 bases. Germline lookup yields CDR1 MNHEY and CDR2 SVGAGI. The CDR3 totals 15 residues. In DNA, the CDR3 is TGTGCCAGCAGTTACGGAATAGCCGGTCAAGAGACCCAGTACTTC. Its translation: CASSYGIAGQETQYF.

The chain couples TRBV9 to TRBJ2-3; 7 bases match TRBD2. The CDR3 extends over 14 amino acids. In germline, CDR1 is SGDLS, CDR2 YYNGEE. The V gene end was trimmed by 1 base and the J gene end by 4 bases; junction bases not matched to a gene: 3. In DNA, the CDR3 is TGTGCCAGCAGCGTAAGCGGGGATGCAGATACGCAGTATTTT. Its protein product is CASSVSGDADTQYF.

This clone was picked up one time. This rearrangement joins TRBV11-3 to TRBJ2-2; 13 bases align to TRBD2. The CDR3 is 16 amino acids. The V gene's germline CDR1 is SGHNT and CDR2 YENEEA. The J segment lost 8 bases and the V segment lost 4 bases, leaving 7 bases of the junction unmatched. The CDR3 sequence: CASSSGTSGISGELFF. As DNA, the CDR3 is TGTGCCAGCAGCTCTGGGACTAGCGGGATTTCAGGGGAGCTGTTTTTT. Filled out from reference TRBV11-3 and TRBJ2-2, the complete variable domain reads EAGVVQSPRYKIIEKKQPVAFWCNPISGHNTLYWYLQNLGQGPELLIRYENEEAVDDSQLPKDRFSAERLKGVDSTLKIQPAELGDSAVYLCASSSGTSGISGELFFGEGSRLTVL.

The rearrangement links TRBV4-1 to TRBJ2-1, with D perhaps TRBD2 (5 bases). Trimming took 1 base from V and 7 from J, leaving 14 bases between them. There are 15 residues in the CDR3. CDR1 is MGHRA, CDR2 YSYEKL, per germline. The CDR3 sequence: CASSQAQLWENEQFF. CDR3 coding DNA: TGCGCCAGCAGCCAAGCCCAGCTCTGGGAGAATGAGCAGTTCTTC.

The rearrangement links TRBV15 to TRBJ2-7; 8 bases agree with TRBD1. Germline-derived CDR1 and CDR2 are LNHNV and YYDKDF (reference sequence). Losses at the gene ends were 6 bases for V and 7 bases for J; bases not matched to a gene: 14. CDR3 length: 15 amino acids. CDR3 region: CATRPTGQGIFEQYF. As DNA, the CDR3 is TGTGCCACCAGGCCTACTGGACAGGGTATTTTTGAGCAGTACTTC.

This clone was detected a few times. The CDR3 loop is CASSLTGDTEAFF. Here the CDR3 DNA reads TGCGCCAGCAGCTTGACAGGGGACACTGAAGCTTTCTTT. The chain employs TRBV5-1 and TRBJ1-1; 7 bases match TRBD1. The germline gives CDR1 SGHRS, CDR2 YFSETQ. Unmatched junction bases numbered 0, after V lost 1 base and J lost 3 bases. CDR3 length: 13 amino acids.